The 4 T cell receptor beta chains listed next were all sequenced from one sample in a study of T cell responses to AZD1222 COVID-19 vaccine. Here immunoSEQ multiplex PCR was the method, and the copy in TCRdb shows in-frame clones only, minus some. This sample has about 270,000 clones, with around 93% found just once. The sample here was peripheral blood, taken 28 days after the second AZD1222 dose. These receptor sequences come from an adult who received the AZD1222 COVID-19 vaccine.

The chain joins TRBV9 to TRBJ1-3; no reliable D call. This CDR3 contains 16 residues. CDR1 is SGDLS and CDR2 is YYNGEE in the germline V gene. With 0 bases removed from V and 4 bases from J, the gap between germline ends came to 14 bases. In DNA form, the CDR3 reads TGTGCCAGCAGCGTAGCCTCCCGCGGAGGGGGAAACACCATATATTTT. Amino acids: CASSVASRGGGNTIYF.

The chain links TRBV29-1 to TRBJ1-2; D remains unclear. The CDR3 contains 15 residues. V shed 4 bases and J shed 1 base, with 16 bases lying between them. Germline CDR1 SQVTM, CDR2 ANQGSEA. For the CDR3, the DNA is TGCAGCGTTGTGGTGGGTCTACACCTTAACTATGGCTACACCTTC. This sequence encodes CSVVVGLHLNYGYTF.

The rearrangement joins TRBV24-1 to TRBJ1-2, with unresolved D. From germline, CDR1 is KGHDR and CDR2 SFDVKD. The CDR3 runs to 13 residues. Trimming stripped 4 bases from V and 8 bases from J, with 13 bases between. The CDR3 bases are TGTGCCACCAGTGACCCCCTGGGGAGCGGCTACACCTTC. Protein product: CATSDPLGSGYTF.

The chain uses TRBV12-2 and TRBJ1-3. TRBV12-2 counts as a pseudogene. The CDR3 covers 17 residues. Written as DNA, the CDR3 is TGTGCAAGTCGCTTTGGCTCCCGGAGCCACTCTGGAAACACCATATATTTT. Amino acids: CASRFGSRSHSGNTIYF.